What follows describes a single T cell receptor beta chain. Its cognate antigen is unknown. The sample is drawn from a study of siplizumab effects on memory and regulatory T cells. Study-level points and caveats: It was not possible to assign a naive or memory phenotype to roughly 75-95% of proliferating CD4+ or CD8+ clones. Naive T cells, seemingly more diverse than memory cells, seemed major alloresponse contributors. Tregs that proliferated in siplizumab cultures did not have their suppressive function confirmed. Unstimulated subsets contained matches for only a minor fraction of alloreactive clones.

Generated by immunoSEQ multiplex PCR, the TCRdb table keeps only in-frame clones and is missing some. The sample contains around 110,000 clones, approximately 94% of which appear only once. The V gene's germline CDR1 is GTSNPN and CDR2 SVGIG (reference sequence). This CDR3 has 14 residues. V was shortened by 3 bases and J by 6 bases, with 15 bases between the two germline ends. This chain uses TRBV30 with TRBJ2-1; possible D gene TRBD1, 6 bases. The TCR originated in a human donor in good health. Sequenced input: non-Treg CD4+ T cells sorted from blood. CDR3 sequence reads: CAWSLGLGGNEQFF. Here the CDR3 DNA reads TGTGCCTGGAGCCTGGGCCTAGGGGGCAATGAGCAGTTCTTC.